This is a list of T cell receptor beta chains from one sample in a study of T cell repertoires in cytomegalovirus infection. TCRdb processed the reads anew with MiXCR; each CDR3 protein has one entry. Here the sample spans 300,000 or so distinct CDR3 sequences, 20% to 25% being singletons. These TCRs are of unknown antigen specificity. The sample here was cultured PBMCs, taken from culture after CMV antigen stimulation. The receptors shown here come from a human donor in good health (CMV status not recorded). Some clones in this sample may be carry-over from other donors' samples. The CDR3 runs from the conserved cysteine through the conserved F or W.

TRBV12-3/TRBV12-4	TRBJ2-2	CASISSRAGGPRVTGELFF
TRBV19	TRBJ2-7	CASSLPGQGKYEQYF
TRBV24-1	TRBJ2-3	CATSDPHGGTDTQYF
TRBV7-9	TRBJ1-4	CASSRVNRGQEKLFF
TRBV5-1	TRBJ1-1	CASSLVGQGMNTEAFF
TRBV6-5	TRBJ2-1	CASSYSLGTRLNNEQFF
TRBV6-2/TRBV6-3	TRBJ2-1	CASSTTSGKPIEQFF
TRBV28	TRBJ1-1	CASSQSGTGRTEAFF
TRBV7-6	TRBJ1-2	CASSLRGPQGSGYTF
TRBV11-3	TRBJ2-5	CASSLGGWEETQYF
TRBV4-1	TRBJ1-6	CASSQADYSPLHF
TRBV5-6	TRBJ2-2	CASSSPRKYTGELFF
TRBV11-2	TRBJ2-7	CASRGAAGYEQYF
TRBV12-3/TRBV12-4	TRBJ1-5	CASRLSGGSNQPQHF
TRBV12-3/TRBV12-4	TRBJ1-1	CASSFDGARPLNTEAFF
TRBV19	TRBJ1-5	CASSINFGTASNQPQHF
TRBV20-1	TRBJ2-1	CSARDVPTSGGPGEQFF
TRBV6-6	TRBJ2-1	CASSSGTSGRKEFF
TRBV19	TRBJ2-7	CASSIISGQGSYEQYF
TRBV27	TRBJ2-3	CASSSQPRRDTQYF
TRBV7-6	TRBJ2-2	CASSFTHNTGELFF
TRBV11-2	TRBJ2-1	CASSLLSGGNYNEQFF
TRBV2	TRBJ2-1	CASSPSGRYYNEQFF
TRBV29-1	TRBJ1-2	CSVTPEGYGYTF
TRBV11-2	TRBJ2-1	CASSLLADAYNEQFF
TRBV6-2/TRBV6-3	TRBJ2-4	CASGDSAKNIQYF
TRBV7-9	TRBJ2-3	CASSHDTRLAGAPDTQYF
TRBV6-2/TRBV6-3	TRBJ2-1	CASSAGLAAFNEQFF
TRBV4-1	TRBJ2-2	CASSRQLAGGVGELFF
TRBV27	TRBJ2-4	CASSHRAAKNIQYF
TRBV6-8	TRBJ2-1	CASSPLAPTYNEQFF
TRBV7-2	TRBJ2-1	CASSSRRIGLEQFF
TRBV7-2	TRBJ1-1	CASSLTTWGGIGRTEAFF
TRBV7-2	TRBJ1-2	CASSSPRPQGNYGYTF
TRBV12-3/TRBV12-4	TRBJ2-1	CASSLQLAESNEQFF
TRBV12-3/TRBV12-4	TRBJ2-5	CASRRQGRGETQYF
TRBV6-1	TRBJ2-1	CASSEKGLAGAEQFF
TRBV18	TRBJ1-1	CASSSRVNTEAFF
TRBV5-4	TRBJ2-7	CASSQGNREPYEQYF
TRBV2	TRBJ2-2	CASRATPNTGELFF
TRBV7-3	TRBJ2-1	CASSQPGLGWNEQFF
TRBV7-3	TRBJ2-2	CASSFDRNTGELFF
TRBV10-2	TRBJ1-1	CASRGGQGWTEASF